One and the same sample provided the 23 T cell receptor beta chains below, sequenced in a study of patients and donors after allogeneic stem cell transplantation. TCRdb recomputed calls from the RT-PCR reads with MiXCR, one row per CDR3 protein. The table shows approximately 170,000 distinct CDR3 sequences, with about 29% occurring only once. The sample was blood, either unsorted or a sorted T cell fraction (not recorded which). These receptors were collected from a human donor who was either an allogeneic HSCT recipient or a stem cell or donor lymphocyte infusion donor (not recorded which). It is not recorded whose cells these are; they may come from a transplant donor.

This clonotype was seen many times. The chain employs TRBV6-1 and TRBJ1-5, with D possibly being TRBD1 (6 bases). The CDR3 totals 15 residues. In germline, CDR1 is MNHNS, CDR2 SASEGT. Trimming pared 2 bases from V and 7 bases from J, leaving 15 bases between. CDR3 nucleotides: TGTGCCAGCAGTGAAATCTGGGGGCTAAGCCAGCCCCAGCATTTT. As protein: CASSEIWGLSQPQHF.

A few counts support this clonotype. This rearrangement joins TRBV10-3 to TRBJ1-4; 9 positions agree with TRBD1. Per the germline V gene, CDR1 is ENHRY and CDR2 is SYGVKD. The trim removed 4 bases at V and 7 bases at J, leaving 4 bases unmatched. This CDR3 has 14 residues. This CDR3 is CAISAGTGIEKLFF. DNA of the CDR3: TGTGCCATCAGTGCCGGGACAGGGATTGAAAAACTGTTTTTT.

This rearrangement joins TRBV19 to TRBJ1-2; D gene ambiguous. Trimming stripped 7 bases from V and 5 bases from J, with 20 bases between. Germline lookup yields CDR1 LNHDA and CDR2 SQIVND (reference sequence). CDR3 size: 15 residues. The CDR3 is CASNFSPAGVYGYTF. CDR3 DNA: TGTGCCAGTAATTTCAGCCCAGCGGGAGTTTATGGCTACACCTTC.

V usage is TRBV7-6 and J usage is TRBJ2-2, with TRBD2 matching 11 bases. CDR1 is SGHVS and CDR2 is FNYEAQ in the germline V gene. The J segment lost 1 base and the V segment lost 4 bases, leaving 5 bases of the junction unmatched. There are 17 residues in the CDR3. Here the CDR3 reads CASSSSSGRLNTGELFF. CDR3 coding DNA: TGTGCCAGCAGCTCTTCTAGCGGGAGGTTGAACACCGGGGAGCTGTTTTTT.

This clonotype showed up just a few times. This chain links TRBV9 with TRBJ1-2; tentatively, D is TRBD1 (6 bases). Trimming shortened V by 3 bases and J by 4 bases, and 13 bases separated the two germline ends. Germline-derived CDR1 and CDR2 are SGDLS and YYNGEE. CDR3 length: 14 residues. This CDR3 reads CASSATGTSYGYTF. CDR3 DNA: TGTGCCAGCAGCGCCACCGGGACAAGCTATGGCTACACCTTC.

A few counts support this clonotype. The chain combines TRBV29-1 with TRBJ2-3; D unresolved. Germline assignment: CDR1 SQVTM and CDR2 ANQGSEA. V dropped 3 bases and J dropped 2 bases, with 9 bases sitting between them. The CDR3 runs to 13 residues. The CDR3 DNA reads TGCAGCGTTGACGTCTTTCTCACAGATACGCAGTATTTT. Protein sequence: CSVDVFLTDTQYF.

In this sample, this clonotype turned up a few times. V usage is TRBV30 and J usage is TRBJ2-7; 7 positions match TRBD1. Germline assignment: CDR1 GTSNPN and CDR2 SVGIG (reference sequence). V shed 1 base and J 8 bases; nucleotides not matched to a gene: 2. There are 11 residues in the CDR3. The CDR3 bases are TGTGCCTGGAGTGGCAGGGGGAAGCAGTACTTC. It specifies CAWSGRGKQYF.

With regard to this clonotype: This may arise from a read error, as a much more abundant clone is one base away. No conserved phenylalanine or tryptophan ends this CDR3, so it is likely a read error. The chain employs TRBV29-1 and TRBJ1-5; D uncertain. Germline-derived CDR1 and CDR2 are SQVTM and ANQGSEA. V dropped 0 bases and J dropped 0 bases, with 9 bases sitting between them. The CDR3 contains 15 residues. The CDR3 bases are TGCAGCGTTGAAGATTCACCGTATAGCAATCAGCCCCAGCATTTG. It is translated as CSVEDSPYSNQPQHL.

The chain couples TRBV4-2 to TRBJ1-2, with D perhaps matching TRBD1 (5 bases). CDR3 length equals 12 residues. CDR1 LGHNA and CDR2 YNFKEQ come from the germline V gene. V was shortened by 4 bases and J by 5 bases, with 8 bases between the two germline ends. CDR3: CASSPRGYGYTF. CDR3 bases: TGTGCCAGCAGCCCGCGGGGGTATGGCTACACCTTC.

The count of this clonotype is one. Germline is not matched at one junction end, which may reflect a read error. The chain joins TRBV4-3 to TRBJ2-1, with TRBD2 matching 12 bases. The CDR3 is 14 residues long. Germline values: CDR1 LGHNA, CDR2 YSLEER. The CDR3 spells CASSQDQGTSGPAF. DNA for the CDR3: TGCGCCAGCAGCCAAGATCAAGGGACTAGCGGGCCGGCCTTC.

The V and J genes are TRBV29-1 and TRBJ1-3; D perhaps matches TRBD1 (5 bases). The CDR3 is 15 residues long. Trimming removed 3 bases from V and 0 bases from J, with 12 bases in between. The germline V gene encodes CDR1 SQVTM and CDR2 ANQGSEA. CDR3 amino acids: CSVEGPVNSGNTIYF. CDR3 nucleotides: TGCAGCGTTGAGGGGCCGGTAAACTCTGGAAACACCATATATTTT.

The sample holds a few counts of this clonotype. The chain couples TRBV29-1 to TRBJ2-2; D is uncertain. The CDR3 has 11 residues. The V end lost 5 bases, the J end lost 8 bases, and 9 bases lay between the germline ends. Germline CDR1 reads SQVTM; CDR2 reads ANQGSEA. The CDR3 reads CSVRFGGELFF. The CDR3, as DNA: TGCAGCGTTCGTTTTGGGGGGGAGCTGTTTTTT.

The CDR3 bases are TGTGCCAGCAGTTTATACGGGGATTACCAAGAGACCCAGTACTTC. Translated: CASSLYGDYQETQYF. V usage is TRBV28 and J usage is TRBJ2-5, with a weak D call TRBD2 (5 bases). The CDR3 is 15 amino acids. The germline V and J ends were trimmed by 1 base and 0 bases, with 9 bases remaining between them. Germline CDR1 and CDR2: MDHEN and SYDVKM.

The CDR3 loop reads CASSQEGQVEQFF. CDR3 DNA sequence: TGCGCCAGCAGCCAAGAGGGGCAAGTTGAGCAGTTCTTC. This chain uses TRBV4-3 with TRBJ2-1, with D perhaps matching TRBD1 (5 bases). This CDR3 has 13 residues. Germline V lookup: CDR1 LGHNA, CDR2 YSLEER. Trimming cost V 0 bases and J 9 bases, with 9 bases left between them.

This clonotype was counted at least ten times. The rearrangement links TRBV29-1 to TRBJ1-2, with D maybe TRBD1 (5 bases). The CDR3 sequence is 13 residues long. Germline V gene lookup returns CDR1 SQVTM and CDR2 ANQGSEA. Trimming shortened V by 5 bases and J by 7 bases, and 17 bases separated the two germline ends. CDR3 bases: TGCAGCGTTCGAAGGACACCTGTGGGTGGCTACACCTTC. Protein product: CSVRRTPVGGYTF.

The chain links TRBV28 to TRBJ2-5, with 7 nucleotides matching TRBD1. J gave up 2 bases and V 7 bases, and 10 bases lay outside the gene matches. The length of the CDR3 is 15 residues. The V gene's germline CDR1 is MDHEN and CDR2 SYDVKM. The CDR3 DNA reads as TGTGCCAGCAATGGTGGGGACAGTGGTCAAGAGACCCAGTACTTC. This sequence encodes CASNGGDSGQETQYF.

The rearrangement uses TRBV7-9 and TRBJ2-5; possible D gene TRBD2, 5 bases. Germline V gene data show CDR1 as SEHNR and CDR2 as FQNEAQ (reference sequence). The CDR3 is 12 amino acids. The V end lost 6 bases, the J end lost 5 bases, and 10 bases lay between the germline ends. In DNA form, the CDR3 reads TGTGCCAGCAGTCGCCCGGGGGAGACCCAGTACTTC. Encoded protein: CASSRPGETQYF.

V usage is TRBV5-6 and J usage is TRBJ2-2; 9 bases are a match to TRBD2. This CDR3 has 17 amino acids. The germline CDR1 and CDR2 sequences are SGHDT and YYEEEE. Trimming at V came to 1 base and at J to 6 bases, leaving 10 bases not matched to a gene. As DNA, the CDR3 is TGTGCCAGCAGCTTGACCCCCCATAGCGGGAGATCCGGGGAGCTGTTTTTT. Protein product: CASSLTPHSGRSGELFF.

This clonotype occurred a few times. This chain uses TRBV23-1 with TRBJ2-2; D gene uncertain. TRBV23-1 is labeled an ORF, and its function is uncertain. Trimming pared 9 bases from V and 4 bases from J, leaving 12 bases between. The CDR3 totals 13 residues. The CDR3 DNA sequence: TGCGCCAGTTTTCCCTGGGGCACCGGGGAGCTGTTTTTT. Its protein product is CASFPWGTGELFF.

The chain combines TRBV7-9 with TRBJ2-7; TRBD2 agrees at 9 bases. This CDR3 contains 15 residues. After removal of 3 bases from V and 2 bases from J, the junction contained 5 bases not matched to a gene. The germline V gene encodes CDR1 SEHNR and CDR2 FQNEAQ (reference sequence). The CDR3 here is CASSLAGLATYEQYF. The DNA of the CDR3 is TGTGCCAGCAGCTTGGCGGGACTAGCTACCTACGAGCAGTACTTC.

V usage is TRBV5-1 and J usage is TRBJ2-5; maybe TRBD1 (5 bases). Trimming removed 2 bases from V and 2 bases from J, with 10 bases in between. The length of the CDR3 is 14 residues. CDR1 and CDR2 from the germline V gene are SGHRS and YFSETQ. The DNA of the CDR3 is TGCGCCAGCAGCTTTCGACAGCCACAAGAGACCCAGTACTTC. This encodes CASSFRQPQETQYF. The whole variable domain, remainder taken from reference TRBV5-1 and TRBJ2-5, is KAGVTQTPRYLIKTRGQQVTLSCSPISGHRSVSWYQQTPGQGLQFLFEYFSETQRNKGNFPGRFSGRQFSNSRSEMNVSTLELGDSALYLCASSFRQPQETQYFGPGTRLLVL.

In this sample, this clonotype turned up a few times. V gene TRBV27 combines with J gene TRBJ2-6, with no clear D. Germline CDR1 is MNHEY and CDR2 is SMNVEV (reference sequence). V lost 2 bases and J lost 0, with 8 bases in between. This CDR3 region has 16 residues. The CDR3 DNA follows: TGTGCCAGCAGTTTACAGCCCAGCTCTGGGGCCAACGTCCTGACTTTC. Translating gives CASSLQPSSGANVLTF.

The CDR3 protein is CASSDHSVKTYEQYF. CDR3 sequence (DNA): TGTGCCAGCAGTGATCACAGCGTAAAGACCTACGAGCAGTACTTC. The rearrangement joins TRBV25-1 to TRBJ2-7; no clear D. CDR1 is MGHDK and CDR2 is SYGVNS in the germline V gene. The CDR3 has 15 amino acids. V lost 3 bases and J lost 2, with 14 bases in between.